What follows describes a single T cell receptor (beta chain). Its antigen is still unknown. Method: immunoSEQ multiplex PCR; TCRdb's copy keeps in-frame clones and lacks some. The sample lists under 150,000 clones, about 89% seen once, with roughly 11% in the top ten. This record belongs to a study of T cell responses to AZD1222 COVID-19 vaccine. Whole-study findings and limits: Once two AZD1222 doses were given, Spike-specific TCR breadth and depth went up. Most donors were white British, females outnumbered males, and clonal diversity was possibly underestimated.

The CDR3 length is 14 residues. V was shortened by 3 bases and J by 1 base, with 11 bases between the two germline ends. Per germline, CDR1 SQVTM and CDR2 ANQGSEA. The material was peripheral blood, obtained on day 0 of MenACWY control vaccination. The V gene is TRBV29-1, the J gene TRBJ2-3, with D unresolved. This sequence was found in an adult in good health. The CDR3 DNA follows: TGCAGCGTTGACCACCCACAAGGCACAGATACGCAGTATTTT. This codes for CSVDHPQGTDTQYF.